One and the same sample provided the 9 T cell receptor beta chains below, sequenced in a study of CXCR3-negative and CXCR3-positive naive CD8 T cells. Study-level points and caveats: TRB CDR3s of CXCR3-positive naive cells were more hydrophobic than those of CXCR3-negative naive cells.

Through 5' RACE with UMI labels, the TRB cDNA libraries were prepared. TCRdb reprocessed the 5' RACE reads and reports one entry per CDR3 protein, with no DNA. The specimen's table records more than 100,000 distinct CDR3 sequences. What these receptors recognize is not known. Specimen: naive CXCR3+ CD8+ T cells from blood. The subset was: CD45RO-CCR7+CD27+CD95- naive CD8+ T cells expressing CXCR3 (TNR3+). Receptor source: a human donor in good health. Some clones in this sample may be carry-over from other donors' samples.

The rearrangement joins TRBV12-3 or TRBV12-4 to TRBJ1-1; TCRdb indicates TRBD1, and absent DNA this call remains unverified. The length of the CDR3 is 15 residues. The CDR3 spells CASSPGTGTNTEAFF.

The chain uses TRBV20-1 and TRBJ2-1; TCRdb picks TRBD2, but there is no DNA to check that call. This CDR3 has 16 amino acids. Looked up from germline, CDR1 is DFQATT and CDR2 is SNEGSKA (reference sequence). The CDR3 sequence is CSASPVGTSGYNEQFF.

The chain links TRBV13 to TRBJ2-2; TCRdb selects TRBD2, and the lack of DNA leaves this call unchecked. Germline-derived CDR1 and CDR2 are PRHDT and FYEKMQ (reference sequence). The CDR3 consists of 17 residues. The CDR3 sequence is CASSPQPSGPNTGELFF.

The chain employs TRBV7-7 and TRBJ2-5; TCRdb proposes TRBD1, but this gene call is untestable without DNA. Germline lookup yields CDR1 SSHAT and CDR2 FNYEAQ (reference sequence). This CDR3 has 13 amino acids. The CDR3 sequence is CASSLVGDETQYF.

The gene calls are TRBV9 and TRBJ1-2; TCRdb gives TRBD1 as the D gene, but with no DNA this cannot be confirmed. This CDR3 is 15 amino acids long. Germline CDR1 SGDLS, CDR2 YYNGEE. The CDR3 region is CASSPSVPGNYGYTF.

This rearrangement joins TRBV13 to TRBJ2-7. Germline CDR1 reads PRHDT; CDR2 reads FYEKMQ (reference sequence). The CDR3 is 11 amino acids. The CDR3 here is CASSLTDEQYF.

V and J are TRBV7-2 and TRBJ1-1. The CDR3 totals 13 residues. Per germline, CDR1 SGHTA and CDR2 FQGNSA. This CDR3 reads CASSFGMNTEAFF.

The CDR3: CASSQLAGSSYNEQFF. This chain connects TRBV3-1 to TRBJ2-1; the D call from TCRdb, TRBD2, cannot be confirmed without DNA. CDR3 length: 16 amino acids. Germline CDR1 and CDR2: LGHDT and YNNKEL (reference sequence).

V and J are TRBV29-1 and TRBJ2-1. From germline, CDR1 is SQVTM and CDR2 ANQGSEA. CDR3 length equals 15 residues. This CDR3 reads CSVEGAASTYNEQFF.